This T cell receptor beta chain was profiled in a study of shared clonotypes between healthy human individuals (TCRdb year 2020). In terms of the full investigation: A couple of women and three men aged 18 to 49 years were included in the cohort. Per donor, leukapheresis produced somewhere between about 0.85 and 9.5 billion PBMCs. To increase sequencing depth and limit assay-specific biases, different laboratories used diverse techniques to prepare libraries and sequence TCR repertoires. For each donor, CD4 naive and CD4 memory were each run on three plates, CD8 naive on two plates, and CD8 memory on one plate. To estimate repertoire size and how much clonotype sharing occurs between individuals, the study deeply sequenced the blood TCR repertoires of a handful of healthy adults. What the research found in general, with its limitations: Compared with non-shared clonotypes, the clonotypes found in all four sorted-subset donors had higher generation probabilities. Larger estimated clonotype richness was generally found for naive subsets than for memory subsets. Sampling was restricted to blood, and TCR repertoires in tissue are likely to differ from TCR repertoires in blood. Sharing across several donors was observed for approximately 5% of naive CD4, over 3% of naive CD8, roughly 2.3% of memory CD4, and roughly 0.43% of memory CD8 clonotypes. Based on pairwise subsampling, the degree of clonotype sharing among donors was expected to be affected by sequencing depth. The small number of donors limited the genetic and exposure-history diversity represented. Rarefaction of sorted-subset datasets indicated incomplete sequencing despite the large sequencing depth.

About this clone: Its antigen is currently not known. No base quality information exists; no much larger clone differs at one position.

Healthy HIV-negative adults with no recently reported acute infections or vaccinations were included as donors. All donors were Caucasian adults living in Nashville, Tennessee, USA. Magnetic negative selection was used to enrich CD4+ T cells, after which naive cells were positively selected on CD45RA and the negative fraction became the memory subset. Blood was collected by leukapheresis, and PBMCs were isolated by Ficoll-Histopaque density gradient centrifugation and then cryopreserved in liquid nitrogen vapor phase. Analytical flow cytometry was used to check the purity and quantity of each magnetically sorted T cell population. Each sorted fraction had its genomic DNA isolated and then quantified by UV absorbance on a Nanodrop 2000c. From the cysteine up to the phenylalanine, the CDR3 has a length of 13 residues. The entry retains the CDR3 DNA only, 39 bases that are in frame from base 1. The germline V gene gives CDR1 as MNHNS and CDR2 as SASEGT. The junction carries 7 bases between V and J, which are trimmed by 2 bases and 2 bases respectively.

Using the deep immunoSEQ assay, multiplex PCR amplified TCR CDR3 regions from genomic DNA. For each cell subset, the extracted genomic DNA was distributed evenly across all wells of several immunoSEQ 96-well plates, and each plate served as one replicate. For sorted subsets, each replicate PCR was loaded with 200 ng genomic DNA, equivalent to 25,000 to 35,000 T cell genomes. The purified libraries were quantified using a Qubit 3.0 fluorometer, sized with a Bioanalyzer 2100, and then quantified again using the KAPA Library Quantification kit. Each immunoSEQ 96-well plate was sequenced on its own single-read 150-cycle Illumina NextSeq 550 flow cell. In the source study's methods: Because the immunoSEQ output included only junctional sequences and no quality scores, the filtering could not be the same as the filtering used for full-length reads. To assign V/J genes and CDR3, sequences were annotated using PyIR, a Python wrapper for IgBLAST v1.9, with IMGT germline references. Reads with weak V/J assignments (E-value above 1e-6), missing CDR3, stop codons, out-of-frame junctions, or ambiguous translated residues were removed. A V3J clonotype was defined by an identical inferred V gene, J gene, and CDR3 amino acid sequence. Percentage overlap between repertoires was computed as shared unique clonotypes divided by the size of the smaller repertoire. Three approaches were used to assess repertoire richness: RTK rarefaction, the Chao1 estimator, and Recon v2.1 estimates of unobserved clonotypes. OLGA was used to compute generation probabilities for all TCRbeta clonotypes that the gDNA method yielded from a few donors. TCRdb's version of the immuneACCESS table is confined to in-frame rearrangements and falls short of the full clone set. An unresolved V gene accounts for under half of the shortfall where checked; the remainder is of unknown origin. V and J calls and clone size are those listed in that table; D and trimming were worked out from the DNA. In all, the sample holds 190,000 or so clones, and about 66% of those were seen once. The ten most abundant clones make up 10% of the sample.

The V and J segments used are TRBV6-1 and TRBJ2-7; too little of a D gene remains to name it. Sequenced material: memory CD4+ T cells sorted from blood. What this sample's cell subset or site label stands for: CD45RA-negative fraction. This clonotype was sampled from a man under 40 in good health. The nucleotide sequence is given as TGTGCCAGCAGTGAACACCGGCCCTACGAGCAGTACTTC. Its product reads: CASSEHRPYEQYF.